This T cell receptor (beta chain) was captured in a study of blood T cells in healthy people across ages. Study-wide points: It was held that the diversity estimates obtained from one million T cells were underestimates.

Remarks on this clonotype: Its antigen is unidentified.

The CDR3 spans 12 residues. The V end lost 5 bases, the J end lost 15 bases, and 17 bases lay between the germline ends. Primed by a sample-barcoded 5' primer and a J-beta primer mix, a second PCR proceeded for roughly 7 to 11 cycles. TCRdb re-derived calls from the 5' RACE reads in MiXCR, one entry per CDR3 protein. Found here are around 1,000,000 distinct CDR3 sequences, approximately 25% of them singletons; the top ten hold about 0.8%. The sample was also linked to a second study, of T cells of mothers and their children. Per that paper: A slight, non-significant increase in overlap was found for related mother-child pairs relative to unrelated pairs.

The chain is built from TRBV12-3 or TRBV12-4 and TRBJ2-1, with a tentative D call TRBD2 (5 bases). The sequenced sample consisted of blood. The sequence was obtained from a girl aged 2 to 10 in good health. CDR3 amino acids: CASSQDGIKWFF. CDR3 DNA: TGTGCCAGCAGTCAAGACGGGATCAAATGGTTCTTC.